Below, 26 T cell receptor beta chains from the same sample are listed, as sequenced in a study of shared clonotypes between healthy human individuals. Assay used: immunoSEQ multiplex PCR; TCRdb lists only in-frame clones, some missing. Of fewer than 700,000 clones listed, around 77% are singletons. Sequences were obtained from PBMCs. The receptor source for this set is a woman aged 40 to 50 in good health. Some clones in this sample may be carry-over from other donors' samples.

The CDR3 DNA follows: TGTGCCTGGACCCCGGGACCGGCGATGGATGGCTACACCTTC. Its protein product is CAWTPGPAMDGYTF. The chain has TRBV30 and TRBJ1-2, with D perhaps matching TRBD1 (5 bases). Trimming stripped 4 bases from V and 6 bases from J, with 18 bases between. Germline CDR1 and CDR2: GTSNPN and SVGIG (reference sequence). The CDR3 has 14 amino acids.

V is TRBV5-1 and J is TRBJ1-3, with TRBD1 as a possible D gene (5 bases). This CDR3 has 16 amino acids. Trimming took 4 bases from V and 0 from J, leaving 14 bases between them. The germline CDR1 and CDR2 sequences are SGHRS and YFSETQ. The CDR3 sequence is CASSASSGGSGNTIYF. In DNA form, the CDR3 reads TGCGCCAGCAGCGCCTCCTCCGGGGGCTCTGGAAACACCATATATTTT. The full variable domain, completed using reference TRBV5-1 and TRBJ1-3, is KAGVTQTPRYLIKTRGQQVTLSCSPISGHRSVSWYQQTPGQGLQFLFEYFSETQRNKGNFPGRFSGRQFSNSRSEMNVSTLELGDSALYLCASSASSGGSGNTIYFGEGSWLTVV.

This chain joins TRBV29-1 and TRBJ2-1; perhaps TRBD2 as D (6 bases). CDR3 length: 17 amino acids. V was trimmed by 3 bases and J by 0 bases, leaving 18 bases between them. The V gene's germline CDR1 is SQVTM and CDR2 ANQGSEA. The DNA of the CDR3 is TGCAGCGTTGAGTCACTCCTGACGGGAGTCTCCTACAATGAGCAGTTCTTC. This encodes CSVESLLTGVSYNEQFF.

This clone was seen once. V and J are TRBV19 and TRBJ1-5; D may be TRBD1 (5 bases). The germline V gene encodes CDR1 LNHDA and CDR2 SQIVND (reference sequence). Trimming removed 5 bases at V and 2 bases at J, with 16 bases between. This CDR3 comprises 16 residues. The CDR3 sequence: CASSPWGGGGNQPQHF. The CDR3 DNA sequence: TGTGCCAGTAGTCCATGGGGGGGAGGGGGCAATCAGCCCCAGCATTTT.

J is TRBJ2-7 and V is TRBV18; D call uncertain. Germline V gene data show CDR1 as KGHSH and CDR2 as LQKENI. This CDR3 is built from 13 residues. With 3 bases removed from V and 0 bases from J, the gap between germline ends came to 6 bases. CDR3 coding DNA: TGTGCCAGCTCACCTGCCAGCTCCTACGAGCAGTACTTC. This gives the protein CASSPASSYEQYF.

This clone turned up a few times. The V gene is TRBV28, the J gene TRBJ2-1; D is ambiguous. Germline V CDR1 and CDR2: MDHEN, SYDVKM. The CDR3 has 15 residues. V was clipped by 5 bases and J by 2 bases, with 13 bases between them. The CDR3 loop reads CASSTQRAPYNEQFF. Written as DNA, the CDR3 is TGTGCCAGCAGTACGCAAAGGGCCCCCTACAATGAGCAGTTCTTC.

The V and J genes are TRBV4-1 and TRBJ2-7; 10 nucleotides align to TRBD2. The V segment lost 4 bases and the J segment 7 bases; nucleotides outside the gene matches: 16. This CDR3 contains 17 residues. The germline gives CDR1 MGHRA, CDR2 YSYEKL. CDR3 sequence reads: CASSLPPSGSRLEEQYF. In DNA, the CDR3 is TGCGCCAGCAGCCTCCCCCCTAGCGGGAGCCGGCTCGAGGAGCAGTACTTC.

The chain uses TRBV28 and TRBJ1-2; D is ambiguous. CDR3 length: 13 residues. The germline gives CDR1 MDHEN, CDR2 SYDVKM. The V end was cut by 3 bases, the J end by 2 bases, with 7 bases between. The CDR3 region is CASSFPGNYGYTF. DNA for the CDR3: TGTGCCAGCAGTTTCCCGGGGAACTATGGCTACACCTTC.

J is TRBJ2-7 and V is TRBV5-4, with 8 positions matching TRBD2. This CDR3 is built from 14 residues. The germline V gene has CDR1 SGHNT and CDR2 YYREEE (reference sequence). V shed 6 bases and J 5 bases; nucleotides not matched to a gene: 10. CDR3 DNA sequence: TGTGCCAGCACTCCACTCCCGCGGGAGGACGAGCAGTACTTC. Translated, it gives CASTPLPREDEQYF.

A remark on this clone: Other nucleotide sequences in the sample specify the same CDR3. This chain connects TRBV19 to TRBJ2-2; D remains unclear. The CDR3 loop spans 14 amino acids. The germline gives CDR1 LNHDA, CDR2 SQIVND (reference sequence). Trimming pared 1 base from V and 2 bases from J, leaving 5 bases between. CDR3 nucleotide sequence: TGTGCCAGTAGTATAGGACTCAACACCGGGGAGCTGTTTTTT. Protein product: CASSIGLNTGELFF.

The V and J genes are TRBV11-2 and TRBJ2-5, with D uncertain. Looked up from germline, CDR1 is SGHAT and CDR2 is FQNNGV. The CDR3 has 11 amino acids. V lost 0 bases to trimming and J lost 7 bases, with 3 bases between them. CDR3 bases: TGTGCCAGCAGCTTAGAAGCGACCCAGTACTTC. Amino acid sequence: CASSLEATQYF. The variable domain in full, with the rest retrieved from reference TRBV11-2 and TRBJ2-5, is EAGVAQSPRYKIIEKRQSVAFWCNPISGHATLYWYQQILGQGPKLLIQFQNNGVVDDSQLPKDRFSAERLKGVDSTLKIQPAKLEDSAVYLCASSLEATQYFGPGTRLLVL.

This clone has just one count. This sequence joins TRBV10-3 and TRBJ1-1; TRBD1 might be the D (5 bases). V was trimmed by 0 bases and J by 3 bases, leaving 8 bases between them. CDR1 is ENHRY, CDR2 SYGVKD, per germline. The length of the CDR3 is 14 residues. Written as DNA, the CDR3 is TGTGCCATCAGTGAGTCGTTGGGGGACACTGAAGCTTTCTTT. Amino acid sequence: CAISESLGDTEAFF.

This clone was picked up many times. Other DNA sequences within the sample encode an identical CDR3. The chain links TRBV28 to TRBJ1-4, with D possibly matching TRBD1 (5 bases). Germline assignment: CDR1 MDHEN and CDR2 SYDVKM. The CDR3 is 14 residues long. Deletions cut 2 bases from V and 5 bases from J, with 9 bases between. The chain's CDR3 is CASSLQGGNEKLFF. The CDR3 nucleotides are TGTGCCAGCAGTTTACAGGGAGGGAATGAAAAACTGTTTTTT.

This clone was detected once. At the DNA level, this CDR3 is encoded by other sequences in the same sample as well. CDR3 loop: CASSLGGQGFYEQYF. CDR3 coding DNA: TGCGCCAGCAGCCTGGGGGGACAGGGTTTCTACGAGCAGTACTTC. This sequence joins TRBV5-1 and TRBJ2-7; 9 bases are a match to TRBD1. This CDR3 spans 15 amino acids. Germline values: CDR1 SGHRS, CDR2 YFSETQ. After removal of 4 bases from V and 3 bases from J, the junction contained 8 bases not matched to a gene.

This chain uses TRBV5-6 with TRBJ1-1; no reliable D call. This CDR3 comprises 16 residues. Germline CDR1 SGHDT, CDR2 YYEEEE. Trimming stripped 0 bases from V and 3 bases from J, with 15 bases between. CDR3 sequence: CASSLGGVEYDTEAFF. In DNA, the CDR3 is TGTGCCAGCAGCTTGGGCGGGGTGGAATATGACACTGAAGCTTTCTTT.

The V gene is TRBV4-3, the J gene TRBJ2-6; 7 bases line up with TRBD1. This CDR3 is built from 15 residues. Germline CDR1 is LGHNA and CDR2 is YSLEER. V shed 1 base, J shed 3 bases, and the junction held 0 bases outside the gene matches. The DNA of the CDR3 is TGCGCCAGCAGCCAAGGACAGGGTGGGGCCAACGTCCTGACTTTC. Protein product: CASSQGQGGANVLTF.

This clone was seen only a few times. The chain combines TRBV5-1 with TRBJ1-1; D is ambiguous. The V gene lost 0 bases and the J gene lost 2 bases, with 5 bases spanning the gap. Germline loops: CDR1 SGHRS, CDR2 YFSETQ. The CDR3 sequence is 13 residues long. CDR3 DNA sequence: TGCGCCAGCAGCTTGGTCAGTAACACTGAAGCTTTCTTT. Translation: CASSLVSNTEAFF.

This clone was detected only a few times. The V call is TRBV5-6, the J call TRBJ1-2; no firm D call. With 4 bases removed from V and 8 bases from J, the gap between germline ends came to 9 bases. The germline CDR1 and CDR2 sequences are SGHDT and YYEEEE. The CDR3 loop spans 11 amino acids. The CDR3 loop is CASSQYSGYTF. The CDR3 coding sequence is TGTGCCAGCAGCCAGTATTCGGGCTACACCTTC.

The V gene is TRBV2, the J gene TRBJ1-5, with D possibly being TRBD1 (5 bases). Germline V gene data show CDR1 as SNHLY and CDR2 as FYNNEI. The length of the CDR3 is 15 residues. Trimming removed 4 bases from V and 3 bases from J, with 13 bases in between. CDR3 residues: CASSVAGRLNQPQHF. The CDR3 region has the DNA TGTGCCAGCAGTGTGGCGGGACGCCTCAATCAGCCCCAGCATTTT.

In DNA form, the CDR3 reads TGCAGCGTTGGGGCTAGCGAACCCTACGAGCAGTACTTC. Encoded protein: CSVGASEPYEQYF. The chain carries TRBV29-1 and TRBJ2-7; tentative D call: TRBD2 (6 bases). The CDR3 consists of 13 residues. Germline CDR1 reads SQVTM; CDR2 reads ANQGSEA. Trimming took 4 bases from V and 2 from J, leaving 12 bases between them.

The chain is built from TRBV6-9 and TRBJ2-3; possibly TRBD2 for D (6 bases). The germline gives CDR1 MNHGY, CDR2 SVAAGI. The CDR3 spans 17 residues. V dropped 5 bases and J dropped 0 bases, with 18 bases sitting between them. In DNA form, the CDR3 reads TGTGCCAGCAGTGCCGAATGGGCGGGGCCAAGCACAGATACGCAGTATTTT. This codes for CASSAEWAGPSTDTQYF.

The chain couples TRBV27 to TRBJ1-2; 7 nucleotides line up with TRBD1. Unmatched junction bases numbered 12, after V lost 7 bases and J lost 4 bases. Germline CDR1 reads MNHEY; CDR2 reads SMNVEV (reference sequence). The CDR3 loop spans 15 amino acids. CDR3 in amino acids: CASTARTGVAYGYTF. For the CDR3, the DNA is TGTGCCAGCACCGCTCGGACAGGTGTGGCCTATGGCTACACCTTC.

Only one count was recorded for this clone. The V and J genes are TRBV7-2 and TRBJ1-2; TRBD1 matches at 10 bases. CDR3 length: 13 residues. Germline V lookup: CDR1 SGHTA, CDR2 FQGNSA. This chain's CDR3 is CKTGQGKGYGYTF. The CDR3 nucleotides read TGTAAAACGGGACAGGGGAAGGGCTATGGCTACACCTTC.

V and J are TRBV7-3 and TRBJ2-1; 9 bases map to TRBD2. Germline CDR1 is SGHTA and CDR2 is FQGTGA. Trimming took 5 bases from V and 14 from J; bases not matched to a gene: 16. The CDR3 is made up of 15 amino acids. CDR3 DNA: TGTGCCAGCAGCCTCGCTCATGGCGGGAGGGCCCCGGAGTTCTTC. This gives the protein CASSLAHGGRAPEFF.

This clone appeared once. The V gene is TRBV4-2, the J gene TRBJ1-3; D call uncertain. V lost 0 bases, J lost 0 bases, and 9 bases lay in between. The CDR3 extends over 16 amino acids. Germline loops: CDR1 LGHNA, CDR2 YNFKEQ. CDR3 nucleotide sequence: TGTGCCAGCAGCCAAGAATGGGGAGACTCTGGAAACACCATATATTTT. Its translation is CASSQEWGDSGNTIYF.

A word on this clone: A far larger clone is one nucleotide away, so this likely arose from a read error. This chain joins TRBV30 and TRBJ2-7; D not resolved. CDR3 length: 15 amino acids. With 2 bases removed from V and 5 bases from J, the gap between germline ends came to 19 bases. Germline V gene lookup returns CDR1 GTSNPN and CDR2 SVGIG (reference sequence). CDR3 sequence: CAWSSTTPVGNEQYF. CDR3 in DNA: TGTGCCTGGAGTTCGACCACACCTGTGGGGAACGAGCAGTACTTC.